The 23 T cell receptor beta chains below come from one sample, sequenced in a study of blood T cell repertoires in COVID-19. The data were produced by immunoSEQ multiplex PCR, yet TCRdb's version contains in-frame clones alone and is incomplete. The sample holds 200,000 to 250,000 clones, around 88% seen once. The sequencing sample was made of PBMCs or T cells enriched from blood (not recorded which). The receptors here all came from a woman between 50 and 59 years old with acute COVID-19.

CDR3 loop: CASSLVRDEQYF. DNA of the CDR3: TGTGCCAGCAGTTTAGTCAGGGACGAGCAGTACTTC. The chain is built from TRBV28 and TRBJ2-7, with a tentative D call TRBD1 (5 bases). The germline V gene has CDR1 MDHEN and CDR2 SYDVKM. With 2 bases removed from V and 5 bases from J, the gap between germline ends came to 7 bases. The CDR3 has 12 residues.

The J gene is TRBJ1-1, the V gene TRBV29-1; 11 positions match TRBD1. The germline V gene encodes CDR1 SQVTM and CDR2 ANQGSEA. The length of the CDR3 is 14 residues. V shed 5 bases and J 4 bases; nucleotides not matched to a gene: 6. The CDR3 DNA sequence: TGCAGCGTTATAACCGGGACAGGGGGCACTGAAGCTTTCTTT. Translation gives CSVITGTGGTEAFF.

The chain joins TRBV6-5 to TRBJ1-2, with D possibly matching TRBD1 (6 bases). Germline CDR1 is MNHEY and CDR2 is SVGAGI. CDR3 length equals 13 residues. With 6 bases removed from V and 2 bases from J, the gap between germline ends came to 10 bases. The CDR3 spells CASRYQGNYGYTF. CDR3 DNA: TGTGCCAGCAGATACCAGGGGAACTATGGCTACACCTTC.

This clone was observed a single time. The CDR3 coding sequence is TGTGCCAGCAGCGTCTCAGCCGGGGAGCTGTTTTTT. It codes for CASSVSAGELFF. The gene calls are TRBV9 and TRBJ2-2; D is unclear. The germline V and J ends were trimmed by 2 bases and 6 bases, with 5 bases remaining between them. This CDR3 region has 12 residues. Germline V gives CDR1 SGDLS, CDR2 YYNGEE.

The chain combines TRBV4-3 with TRBJ2-2, with D possibly TRBD2 on 6 matching bases. The CDR3 loop spans 16 amino acids. Trimming took 2 bases from V and 3 from J, leaving 13 bases between them. Germline CDR1 LGHNA, CDR2 YSLEER. CDR3 sequence (DNA): TGCGCCAGCAGCCAATCATTGCGGGACTACACCGGGGAGCTGTTTTTT. It encodes CASSQSLRDYTGELFF.

The rearrangement uses TRBV9 and TRBJ2-3; possible D gene TRBD1, 6 bases. This CDR3 has 14 amino acids. The V end lost 0 bases, the J end lost 3 bases, and 8 bases lay between the germline ends. Germline V gene data show CDR1 as SGDLS and CDR2 as YYNGEE. The CDR3 DNA follows: TGTGCCAGCAGCGTAGAGAGGGGGACAGATACGCAGTATTTT. This gives the protein CASSVERGTDTQYF.

The chain's CDR3 is CASSLAGLVNEQFF. In DNA form, the CDR3 reads TGTGCCAGCAGCTTGGCCGGACTAGTCAATGAGCAGTTCTTC. The V call is TRBV5-6, the J call TRBJ2-1; 7 bases are shared with TRBD2. J lost 6 bases, V lost 0 bases, and 3 bases had no gene match. This CDR3 spans 14 amino acids. In germline, CDR1 is SGHDT, CDR2 YYEEEE. The full variable domain, with the rest looked up from reference TRBV5-6 and TRBJ2-1, is DAGVTQSPTHLIKTRGQQVTLRCSPKSGHDTVSWYQQALGQGPQFIFQYYEEEERQRGNFPDRFSGHQFPNYSSELNVNALLLGDSALYLCASSLAGLVNEQFFGPGTRLTVL.

Here the CDR3 reads CAWSAREDQPQHF. The CDR3 region has the DNA TGTGCCTGGAGTGCCAGGGAAGATCAGCCCCAGCATTTT. The genes are TRBV30 and TRBJ1-5; D may be TRBD1 (5 bases). Trimming shortened V by 1 base and J by 5 bases, and 9 bases separated the two germline ends. Germline CDR1 is GTSNPN and CDR2 is SVGIG (reference sequence). This CDR3 region has 13 residues.

V is TRBV4-1 and J is TRBJ2-7; 11 nucleotides line up with TRBD2. J was trimmed by 3 bases and V by 4 bases; bases with no gene match: 8. Per germline, CDR1 MGHRA and CDR2 YSYEKL. The CDR3 is 16 amino acids. The CDR3 loop reads CASSPGLAGGGYEQYF. The CDR3 DNA is TGCGCCAGCAGCCCGGGTCTAGCGGGAGGAGGCTACGAGCAGTACTTC.

The genes are TRBV7-9 and TRBJ2-1; 8 nucleotides align to TRBD1. Looked up from germline, CDR1 is SEHNR and CDR2 is FQNEAQ (reference sequence). This CDR3 has 13 residues. J lost 6 bases, V lost 6 bases, and 4 bases had no gene match. The CDR3 bases are TGTGCCAGCAGTACTCAGGGGGCCAATGAGCAGTTCTTC. Translated: CASSTQGANEQFF.

The gene calls are TRBV30 and TRBJ2-7, with D hard to call. The CDR3 loop spans 12 amino acids. V lost 3 bases and J lost 2, with 8 bases in between. Per germline, CDR1 GTSNPN and CDR2 SVGIG (reference sequence). The CDR3 here is CAWRRQTYEQYF. The CDR3 DNA follows: TGTGCCTGGAGGAGGCAGACCTACGAGCAGTACTTC.

The chain combines TRBV14 with TRBJ2-7; 11 nucleotides align to TRBD2. Per germline, CDR1 SGHDN and CDR2 FVKESK. This CDR3 spans 15 amino acids. V shed 4 bases and J 5 bases; nucleotides not matched to a gene: 7. CDR3 coding DNA: TGTGCCAGCAGCCGGCTAGCGGGAGGTCTGGACGAGCAGTACTTC. It translates to CASSRLAGGLDEQYF.

The gene calls are TRBV5-1 and TRBJ2-7; 8 positions agree with TRBD2. V shed 0 bases, J shed 5 bases, and the junction held 7 bases outside the gene matches. This CDR3 spans 15 amino acids. CDR1 SGHRS and CDR2 YFSETQ come from the germline V gene. The CDR3, as DNA: TGCGCCAGCAGCTTGGTAGCTAGCGGGCGGGACGAGCAGTACTTC. It specifies CASSLVASGRDEQYF.

CDR3 loop: CASSLGQGYTYEQYF. DNA for the CDR3: TGTGCCAGCAGTTTAGGCCAGGGGTACACCTACGAGCAGTACTTC. The V call is TRBV27, the J call TRBJ2-7, with D tentatively TRBD1 (6 bases). The V and J ends lost 2 bases and 2 bases respectively, with 13 bases between them. CDR3 length equals 15 residues. The germline gives CDR1 MNHEY, CDR2 SMNVEV (reference sequence).

CDR3 residues: CASSSLLSGTGSFGANVLTF. CDR3 DNA sequence: TGTGCCAGCAGTTCGCTCCTTTCCGGGACAGGCTCCTTTGGGGCCAACGTCCTGACTTTC. The chain recombines TRBV28 with TRBJ2-6; 8 bases map to TRBD1. The V and J ends lost 4 bases and 3 bases, in that order; junction bases with no gene match: 17. In germline, CDR1 is MDHEN, CDR2 SYDVKM. The length of the CDR3 is 20 residues.

The V and J genes are TRBV15 and TRBJ2-1, with TRBD2 matching over 7 bases. With V trimmed by 4 bases and J by 0 bases, 3 bases remained unmatched. The CDR3 is 15 amino acids. Germline CDR1 is LNHNV and CDR2 is YYDKDF (reference sequence). The CDR3 protein is CATSKLASSYNEQFF. For the CDR3, the DNA is TGTGCCACCAGCAAACTAGCGAGCTCCTACAATGAGCAGTTCTTC.

The V gene is TRBV29-1, the J gene TRBJ2-2; TRBD2 matches at 7 bases. The V gene end was trimmed by 3 bases and the J gene end by 2 bases; junction bases not matched to a gene: 3. Germline CDR1 SQVTM, CDR2 ANQGSEA. There are 14 residues in the CDR3. CDR3 coding DNA: TGCAGCGTTGAGAGCGGGGTCAACACCGGGGAGCTGTTTTTT. Its translation is CSVESGVNTGELFF.

As concerns this clone: Other nucleotide sequences in the sample specify the same CDR3. This chain connects TRBV15 to TRBJ1-3; a possible D gene is TRBD1 (6 bases). This CDR3 contains 15 residues. Germline values: CDR1 LNHNV, CDR2 YYDKDF (reference sequence). V was shortened by 1 base and J by 4 bases, with 11 bases between the two germline ends. The CDR3 protein is CATSRVGGAGNTIYF. DNA for the CDR3: TGTGCCACCAGCAGAGTTGGGGGCGCCGGAAACACCATATATTTT.

A note on this clone: Additional DNA sequences in this sample encode the identical CDR3. The genes are TRBV28 and TRBJ1-5; 7 bases align to TRBD1. The CDR3 consists of 14 residues. Losses at the gene ends were 6 bases for V and 3 bases for J; bases not matched to a gene: 5. Germline CDR1 is MDHEN and CDR2 is SYDVKM. CDR3 sequence (DNA): TGTGCCAGCAGCCAGGGGGGCTCCAATCAGCCCCAGCATTTT. It yields the protein CASSQGGSNQPQHF.

The V gene is TRBV5-1, the J gene TRBJ2-7, with D possibly being TRBD1 (6 bases). The germline gives CDR1 SGHRS, CDR2 YFSETQ. CDR3 length: 15 amino acids. V lost 0 bases and J 3 bases, leaving 13 bases between the germline ends. CDR3 nucleotide sequence: TGCGCCAGCAGCTTGGAACAGGGTTTAATCTACGAGCAGTACTTC. Amino acid sequence: CASSLEQGLIYEQYF. The variable domain in full, with the rest retrieved from reference TRBV5-1 and TRBJ2-7, is KAGVTQTPRYLIKTRGQQVTLSCSPISGHRSVSWYQQTPGQGLQFLFEYFSETQRNKGNFPGRFSGRQFSNSRSEMNVSTLELGDSALYLCASSLEQGLIYEQYFGPGTRLTVT.

The chain carries TRBV5-5 and TRBJ1-3; D gene uncertain. This CDR3 is built from 15 residues. Deletions cut 3 bases from V and 0 bases from J, with 10 bases between. Germline loops: CDR1 SGHKS, CDR2 YYEKEE (reference sequence). CDR3 DNA: TGTGCCAGCAGCTCGAGTCTTTCCTCTGGAAACACCATATATTTT. Its translation is CASSSSLSSGNTIYF.

This clone was recorded a few times. This chain connects TRBV30 to TRBJ2-3; TRBD1 agrees at 10 bases. CDR1 GTSNPN and CDR2 SVGIG come from the germline V gene (reference sequence). This CDR3 is 16 amino acids long. Germline trimming cut 2 bases from V and 7 bases from J; bases unmatched to any gene: 12. The DNA of the CDR3 is TGTGCCTGGAGTATTGGACAGGGGGGGATTGCGAATACGCAGTATTTT. Translation gives CAWSIGQGGIANTQYF.

The CDR3 region is CASSLVAGREKLFF. The CDR3 region has the DNA TGTGCCAGCAGCTTAGTTGCGGGACGGGAAAAACTGTTTTTT. The rearrangement joins TRBV7-2 to TRBJ1-4; a weak D match, TRBD1 (5 bases). V lost 1 base, J lost 8 bases, and 11 bases lay in between. This CDR3 has 14 residues. Germline CDR1 is SGHTA and CDR2 is FQGNSA.